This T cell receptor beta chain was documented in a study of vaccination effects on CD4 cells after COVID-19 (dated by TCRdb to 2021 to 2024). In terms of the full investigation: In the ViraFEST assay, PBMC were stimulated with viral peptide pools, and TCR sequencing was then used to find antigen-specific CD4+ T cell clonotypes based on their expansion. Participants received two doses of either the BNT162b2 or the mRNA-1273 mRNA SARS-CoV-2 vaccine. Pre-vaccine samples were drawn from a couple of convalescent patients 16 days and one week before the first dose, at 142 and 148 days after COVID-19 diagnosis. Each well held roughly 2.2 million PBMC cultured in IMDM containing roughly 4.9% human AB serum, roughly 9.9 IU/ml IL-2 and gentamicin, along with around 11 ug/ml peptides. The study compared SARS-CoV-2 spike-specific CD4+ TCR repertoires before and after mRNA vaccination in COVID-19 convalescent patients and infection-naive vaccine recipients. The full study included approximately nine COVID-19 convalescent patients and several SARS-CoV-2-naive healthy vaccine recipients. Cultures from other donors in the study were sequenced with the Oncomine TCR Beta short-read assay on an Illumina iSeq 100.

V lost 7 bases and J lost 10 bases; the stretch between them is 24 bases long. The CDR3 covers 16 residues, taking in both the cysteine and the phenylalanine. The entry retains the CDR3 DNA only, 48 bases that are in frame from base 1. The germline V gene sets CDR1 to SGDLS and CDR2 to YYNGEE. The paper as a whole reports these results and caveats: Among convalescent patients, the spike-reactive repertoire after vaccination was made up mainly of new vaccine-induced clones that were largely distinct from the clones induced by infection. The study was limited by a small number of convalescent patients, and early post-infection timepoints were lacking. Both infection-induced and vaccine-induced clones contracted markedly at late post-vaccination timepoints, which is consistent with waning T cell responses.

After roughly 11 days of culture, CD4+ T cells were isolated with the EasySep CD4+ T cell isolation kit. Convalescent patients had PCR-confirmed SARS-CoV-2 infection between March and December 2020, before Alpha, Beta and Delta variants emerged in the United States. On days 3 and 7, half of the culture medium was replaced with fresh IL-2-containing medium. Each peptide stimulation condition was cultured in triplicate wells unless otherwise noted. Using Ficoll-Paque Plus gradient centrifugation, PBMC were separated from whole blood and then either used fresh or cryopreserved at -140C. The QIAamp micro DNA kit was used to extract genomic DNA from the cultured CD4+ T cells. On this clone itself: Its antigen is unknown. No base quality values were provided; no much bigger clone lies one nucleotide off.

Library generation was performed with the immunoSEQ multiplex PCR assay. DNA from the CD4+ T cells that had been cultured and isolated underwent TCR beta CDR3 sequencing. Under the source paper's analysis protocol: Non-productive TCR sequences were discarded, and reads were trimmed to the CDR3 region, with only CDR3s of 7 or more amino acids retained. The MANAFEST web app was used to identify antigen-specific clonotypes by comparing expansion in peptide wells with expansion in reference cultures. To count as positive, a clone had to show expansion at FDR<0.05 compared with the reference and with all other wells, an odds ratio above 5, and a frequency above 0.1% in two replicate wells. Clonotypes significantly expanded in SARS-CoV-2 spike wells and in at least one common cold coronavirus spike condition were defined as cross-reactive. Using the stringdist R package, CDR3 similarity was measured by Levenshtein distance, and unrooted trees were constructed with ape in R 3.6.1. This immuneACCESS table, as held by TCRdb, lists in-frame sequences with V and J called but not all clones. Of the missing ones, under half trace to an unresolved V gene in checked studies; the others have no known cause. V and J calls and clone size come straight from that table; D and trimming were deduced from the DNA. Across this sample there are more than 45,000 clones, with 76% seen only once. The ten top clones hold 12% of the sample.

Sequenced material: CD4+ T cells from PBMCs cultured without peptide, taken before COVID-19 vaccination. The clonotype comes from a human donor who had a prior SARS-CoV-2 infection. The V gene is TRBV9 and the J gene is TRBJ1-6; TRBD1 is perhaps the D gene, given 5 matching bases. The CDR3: CASGPGLHTPGSPLHF. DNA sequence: TGTGCCAGCGGACCGGGACTTCACACTCCGGGCTCACCCCTCCACTTT.